These 11 T cell receptor beta chains were all obtained from the same sample, sequenced in a study of shared clonotypes between healthy human individuals. Naive CD8 cells lacked CD45RO and underwent positive selection for CCR7, leaving out terminally differentiated effector memory CD45RA+ cells. Libraries were prepared by immunoSEQ multiplex PCR; TCRdb keeps only in-frame clonotypes and omits some of them. In the table there are 1.5 million to 2.5 million clones, around 96% of which are singletons. Material for sequencing was naive CD8+ T cells sorted from blood. The receptors were gathered from a man younger than 35 in good health.

This clone was found a few times. This same CDR3 is encoded by further DNA sequences in the sample. The V gene is TRBV9, the J gene TRBJ2-1; D not resolved. V was cut by 0 bases and J by 0 bases, with 7 bases left in between. Germline V gene sequence: CDR1 SGDLS, CDR2 YYNGEE. The CDR3 consists of 15 residues. The CDR3 DNA is TGTGCCAGCAGCGTAGACCCGAGCTCCTACAATGAGCAGTTCTTC. It translates to CASSVDPSSYNEQFF.

The rearrangement joins TRBV7-2 to TRBJ1-2, with 7 bases lining up with TRBD1. The J segment lost 5 bases and the V segment lost 3 bases, leaving 6 bases of the junction unmatched. Germline V lookup: CDR1 SGHTA, CDR2 FQGNSA. CDR3 length: 14 residues. CDR3 coding DNA: TGTGCCAGCAGCTTTGCAGGGGGAGGATATGGCTACACCTTC. Amino acids: CASSFAGGGYGYTF.

V gene TRBV7-9 combines with J gene TRBJ2-6; either TRBD1 or TRBD2 may fit D (6 bases each). The germline CDR1 and CDR2 sequences are SEHNR and FQNEAQ (reference sequence). Between the trimmed V and J ends, which lost 5 bases and 4 bases, there was a span of 15 bases. This CDR3 region has 16 residues. CDR3 sequence (DNA): TGTGCCAGCAGCCCCGCGGAGGGACAAGGGGCCAACGTCCTGACTTTC. The encoded protein is CASSPAEGQGANVLTF.

The chain employs TRBV5-1 and TRBJ2-7; 8 positions match TRBD2. Germline CDR1 SGHRS, CDR2 YFSETQ. This CDR3 contains 14 residues. V gave up 0 bases and J gave up 9 bases; unmatched junction bases: 8. The CDR3 here is CASSLAYPREGQYF. The CDR3 coding sequence is TGCGCCAGCAGCTTGGCCTATCCCCGGGAGGGGCAGTACTTC.

The chain employs TRBV13 and TRBJ1-4, with 9 bases aligning to TRBD1. The V segment lost 5 bases and the J segment 7 bases; nucleotides outside the gene matches: 5. The CDR3 has 14 residues. Germline V lookup: CDR1 PRHDT, CDR2 FYEKMQ (reference sequence). This CDR3 reads CASSPTGGSEKLFF. The CDR3 region has the DNA TGTGCCAGCAGCCCGACAGGGGGAAGTGAAAAACTGTTTTTT.

On this clone itself: The sample contains more than one DNA sequence encoding this CDR3. The chain couples TRBV18 to TRBJ2-7, with 10 positions matching TRBD1. V dropped 3 bases and J dropped 0; count of bases not matched to a gene: 2. Germline CDR1 reads KGHSH; CDR2 reads LQKENI. This CDR3 spans 15 amino acids. The CDR3 nucleotides are TGTGCCAGCTCACCTGACAGGGGGCTCTCCTACGAGCAGTACTTC. This gives the protein CASSPDRGLSYEQYF.

The CDR3 DNA reads as TGTGCCAGCACCGCGGGGGTGGGTAATGAAAAACTGTTTTTT. Amino acids: CASTAGVGNEKLFF. This rearrangement joins TRBV6-1 to TRBJ1-4; TRBD1 is a possible D gene (5 bases). In germline, CDR1 is MNHNS, CDR2 SASEGT. The CDR3 has 14 amino acids. V was trimmed by 7 bases and J by 4 bases, leaving 13 bases between them.

J is TRBJ1-5 and V is TRBV27; D uncertain. CDR3 length: 14 amino acids. Germline-derived CDR1 and CDR2 are MNHEY and SMNVEV (reference sequence). V was cut by 3 bases and J by 2 bases, with 8 bases left in between. CDR3: CASSFLQGNQPQHF. In nucleotides, the CDR3 is TGTGCCAGCAGTTTCCTTCAGGGCAATCAGCCCCAGCATTTT.

V and J are TRBV30 and TRBJ1-2; D perhaps matches TRBD1 (5 bases). Germline assignment: CDR1 GTSNPN and CDR2 SVGIG (reference sequence). The CDR3 is 13 residues long. With 7 bases removed from V and 2 bases from J, the gap between germline ends came to 14 bases. This CDR3 is CAYSGRKNYGYTF. For the CDR3, the DNA is TGTGCCTATTCGGGACGGAAGAACTATGGCTACACCTTC.

This clone was observed once. V and J are TRBV2 and TRBJ2-1; D remains ambiguous. Looked up from germline, CDR1 is SNHLY and CDR2 is FYNNEI. This CDR3 comprises 19 residues. V dropped 1 base and J dropped 5 bases, with 24 bases sitting between them. CDR3 region: CASSEGVFVSALEDNEQFF. The CDR3 nucleotides read TGTGCCAGCAGTGAAGGTGTGTTCGTAAGCGCCCTCGAAGACAATGAGCAGTTCTTC.

This rearrangement joins TRBV10-3 to TRBJ2-2; 11 bases match TRBD1. V dropped 11 bases and J dropped 0; count of bases not matched to a gene: 8. Germline assignment: CDR1 ENHRY and CDR2 SYGVKD. The CDR3 sequence is 16 residues long. CDR3 nucleotides: TGTGCCGCCGAGGACAGGGGGCCTTCGAACACCGGGGAGCTGTTTTTT. It is translated as CAAEDRGPSNTGELFF.